The clone carrying this T cell receptor beta chain was seen repeatedly, ten times or more. Its antigen is unknown. The data belong to a study of CD8+CD57+ T cells in acquired aplastic anemia. Overall study results and limits: Researchers reported that CD8+ Simpson's diversity was not significantly different in patients versus controls. Patients shared 25 to 35 CD8+ CDR3 sequences with controls.

The study profiled TCR beta VDJ and CDR3 using genomic DNA as template. TCRdb reanalysed the reads using MiXCR and keeps one entry per CDR3 protein. The table shows about 190,000 distinct CDR3 sequences, with more than 45% occurring only once. Germline-derived CDR1 and CDR2 are KGHDR and SFDVKD. Trimming cost V 6 bases and J 9 bases; bases outside gene matches: 12. The CDR3 has 15 amino acids. Sequencing was done on patients that had shown CD8+CD57+ cell expansion by flow cytometry. This receptor was taken from a human donor with aplastic anemia. Sequenced input: sorted CD4+, CD8+, or CD8+CD57+ T cells (not recorded which) from PBMCs. The chain employs TRBV24-1 and TRBJ2-3; TRBD2 matches 9 bases. This chain's CDR3 is CATSPGLAETGTQYF. The CDR3 DNA reads as TGTGCCACCAGTCCGGGACTAGCTGAGACTGGGACGCAGTATTTT.